The 14 T cell receptor beta chains listed next were all sequenced from one sample in a study of T cell responses to AZD1222 COVID-19 vaccine. Profiling relied on immunoSEQ multiplex PCR, and the TCRdb table lists in-frame clones only, not all of them. This table has some 140,000 clones, approximately 90% appearing once. Sample: peripheral blood, taken on day 0 of AZD1222 vaccination. All receptors come from an adult in good health.

This rearrangement joins TRBV3-1 (or the pseudogene TRBV3-2) to TRBJ1-3; TRBD1 agrees at 9 bases. This CDR3 has 14 amino acids. The J segment lost 4 bases and the V segment lost 3 bases, leaving 1 base of the junction unmatched. Germline V gives CDR1 LGHDT, CDR2 YNNKEL (reference sequence). The CDR3 here is CASSHTGGGNTIYF. The CDR3 DNA sequence: TGTGCCAGCAGCCACACAGGGGGCGGAAACACCATATATTTT.

V is TRBV28 and J is TRBJ1-5; possibly TRBD1 for D (5 bases). Germline CDR1 reads MDHEN; CDR2 reads SYDVKM. V dropped 4 bases and J dropped 4 bases, with 14 bases sitting between them. The CDR3 covers 15 residues. Here the CDR3 DNA reads TGTGCCAGCAGTTCCTCCGGGAGGGGTAATCAGCCCCAGCATTTT. Its protein product is CASSSSGRGNQPQHF. The variable domain in full, with the rest retrieved from reference TRBV28 and TRBJ1-5, is DVKVTQSSRYLVKRTGEKVFLECVQDMDHENMFWYRQDPGLGLRLIYFSYDVKMKEKGDIPEGYSVSREKKERFSLILESASTNQTSMYLCASSSSGRGNQPQHFGDGTRLSIL.

The rearrangement uses TRBV10-3 and TRBJ2-2; D is undetermined. V was shortened by 3 bases and J by 4 bases, with 3 bases between the two germline ends. This CDR3 region has 12 residues. Germline-derived CDR1 and CDR2 are ENHRY and SYGVKD. In DNA, the CDR3 is TGTGCCATCAGTGACTTCACCGGGGAGCTGTTTTTT. Translation: CAISDFTGELFF.

The rearrangement joins TRBV7-2 to TRBJ1-4; weak D call: TRBD1 (6 bases). The CDR3 loop spans 14 amino acids. Trimming took off 6 bases at V and 7 bases at J, with 15 bases between the two ends. CDR1 SGHTA and CDR2 FQGNSA come from the germline V gene. CDR3 in DNA: TGTGCCAGCAGTAATCCGGGACACACTGAAAAACTGTTTTTT. It is translated as CASSNPGHTEKLFF.

The V gene is TRBV19, the J gene TRBJ2-1; tentatively, D is TRBD2 (5 bases). There are 13 residues in the CDR3. V was shortened by 3 bases and J by 8 bases, with 11 bases between the two germline ends. CDR1 is LNHDA and CDR2 is SQIVND in the germline V gene (reference sequence). CDR3 coding DNA: TGTGCCAGTAGTATCTTAGGACTCGATGAGCAGTTCTTC. Its protein product is CASSILGLDEQFF. Drawing the rest from reference TRBV19 and TRBJ2-1, the complete variable domain is DGGITQSPKYLFRKEGQNVTLSCEQNLNHDAMYWYRQDPGQGLRLIYYSQIVNDFQKGDIAEGYSVSREKKESFPLTVTSAQKNPTAFYLCASSILGLDEQFFGPGTRLTVL.

V is TRBV10-3 and J is TRBJ1-2, with D maybe TRBD1 (6 bases). This CDR3 contains 13 residues. The germline V gene encodes CDR1 ENHRY and CDR2 SYGVKD. Trimming cost V 3 bases and J 7 bases, with 12 bases left between them. The CDR3 coding sequence is TGTGCCATCAGTGATGGAACAGGGTTTGGCTACACCTTC. Amino acids: CAISDGTGFGYTF.

V and J are TRBV6-5 and TRBJ1-1; no firm D call. V gave up 2 bases and J gave up 8 bases, with 12 bases separating them. This CDR3 is 13 amino acids long. Germline V gene sequence: CDR1 MNHEY, CDR2 SVGAGI. CDR3: CASSYQFGEEAFF. CDR3 in DNA: TGTGCCAGCAGTTACCAGTTCGGAGAAGAAGCTTTCTTT.

This clone has just one count. This chain uses TRBV19 with TRBJ1-1; D gene ambiguous. The CDR3 is made up of 14 amino acids. Trimming cost V 4 bases and J 1 base, with 10 bases left between them. Germline V gives CDR1 LNHDA, CDR2 SQIVND (reference sequence). The CDR3 nucleotides read TGTGCCAGTAGTACCTTTTCTGGGAACACTGAAGCTTTCTTT. Its protein is CASSTFSGNTEAFF.

This clone appeared once. The V call is TRBV19, the J call TRBJ1-5; D is unclear. Germline CDR1 is LNHDA and CDR2 is SQIVND (reference sequence). The CDR3 has 14 amino acids. Trimming left V 4 bases short and J 0 bases short, with 7 bases between. The CDR3 protein is CASSTDYSNQPQHF. The CDR3 nucleotides read TGTGCCAGTAGTACAGATTATAGCAATCAGCCCCAGCATTTT. The complete variable domain, with remaining parts taken from reference TRBV19 and TRBJ1-5, reads DGGITQSPKYLFRKEGQNVTLSCEQNLNHDAMYWYRQDPGQGLRLIYYSQIVNDFQKGDIAEGYSVSREKKESFPLTVTSAQKNPTAFYLCASSTDYSNQPQHFGDGTRLSIL.

The chain couples TRBV6-5 to TRBJ2-4, with 7 bases lining up with TRBD1. The germline gives CDR1 MNHEY, CDR2 SVGAGI. V was pared by 8 bases and J by 5 bases, with 6 bases of the junction left unmatched. The CDR3 runs 13 residues. As DNA, the CDR3 is TGTGCCAGCTTACAGGGGATGCAAAACATTCAGTACTTC. Translating it yields CASLQGMQNIQYF.

The CDR3 DNA reads as TGTGCCAGCAACGGGGGGCTGGGTGAAGCTTTCTTT. Protein: CASNGGLGEAFF. This chain connects TRBV2 to TRBJ1-1; the D gene is possibly TRBD1 (6 bases). The CDR3 is 12 residues long. Trimming removed 7 bases from V and 7 bases from J, with 13 bases in between. Germline V CDR1 and CDR2: SNHLY, FYNNEI. Full variable domain (rest looked up from reference TRBV2 and TRBJ1-1): EPEVTQTPSHQVTQMGQEVILRCVPISNHLYFYWYRQILGQKVEFLVSFYNNEISEKSEIFDDQFSVERPDGSNFTLKIRSTKLEDSAMYFCASNGGLGEAFFGQGTRLTVV.

The chain couples TRBV9 to TRBJ2-7; 7 positions match TRBD2. The V segment lost 0 bases and the J segment 3 bases; nucleotides outside the gene matches: 6. CDR1 SGDLS and CDR2 YYNGEE come from the germline V gene. The CDR3 extends over 15 amino acids. The CDR3 spells CASSVEAGMHYEQYF. In DNA, the CDR3 is TGTGCCAGCAGCGTAGAAGCGGGGATGCACTACGAGCAGTACTTC.

CDR3 coding DNA: TGTGCCAGCAGCGTAGCTGGAGGACCCAATGAGCAGTTCTTC. It encodes CASSVAGGPNEQFF. This chain uses TRBV9 with TRBJ2-1, with D tentatively TRBD2 (5 bases). The CDR3 runs to 14 residues. V lost 0 bases to trimming and J lost 6 bases, with 10 bases between them. Per germline, CDR1 SGDLS and CDR2 YYNGEE.

The chain has TRBV28 and TRBJ1-5; D ambiguous. The CDR3 spans 14 residues. Trimming cost V 6 bases and J 4 bases, with 13 bases left between them. Per the germline V gene, CDR1 is MDHEN and CDR2 is SYDVKM. The CDR3 DNA follows: TGTGCCAGCAGCTCTCCGCGAGGGAATCAGCCCCAGCATTTT. It codes for CASSSPRGNQPQHF.